A single TCR beta chain is shown here with its context. These data come from a study of Ad26.COV2.S vaccination and SARS-CoV-2 variants. CDR3 size: 13 residues. V lost 6 bases to trimming and J lost 11 bases; unmatched junction nucleotides: 8. Germline V gene data show CDR1 as KGHSH and CDR2 as LQKENI. Treatment described: some 19 received Ad26.COV2.S at low or high dose, single or two shots; roughly five received placebo; per-sample allocation not given. The samples were gathered on day 63 after the first injection of vaccine or placebo. It was Wuhan-strain SARS-CoV-2 spike that the Ad26 vaccine vector expressed. TCRdb keeps only in-frame clones here, not all; method: immunoSEQ multiplex PCR. Among around 450,000 clones listed, about 88% were seen once.

Sequenced here: peripheral blood, sampled in a trial of Ad26.COV2.S vaccine versus placebo. The chain links TRBV18 to TRBJ1-5, with 9 bases that match TRBD1. The source of this sequence is a person between 18 and 65 years old who received the Ad26.COV2.S COVID-19 vaccine or a placebo. In DNA, the CDR3 is TGTGCCAGCTCTAGGGACAGGGAAAGGTCCCAGCATTTT. This encodes CASSRDRERSQHF.